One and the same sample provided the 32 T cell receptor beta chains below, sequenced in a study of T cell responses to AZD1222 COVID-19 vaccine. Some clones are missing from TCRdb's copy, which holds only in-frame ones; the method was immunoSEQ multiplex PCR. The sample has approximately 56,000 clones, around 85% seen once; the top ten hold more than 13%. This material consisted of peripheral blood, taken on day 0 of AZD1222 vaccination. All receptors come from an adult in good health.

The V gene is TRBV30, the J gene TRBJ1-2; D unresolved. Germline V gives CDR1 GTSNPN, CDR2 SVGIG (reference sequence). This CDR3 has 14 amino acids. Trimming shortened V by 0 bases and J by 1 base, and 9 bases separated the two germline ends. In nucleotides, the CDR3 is TGTGCCTGGAGTGTACTAGGCCGTAACTATGGCTACACCTTC. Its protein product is CAWSVLGRNYGYTF.

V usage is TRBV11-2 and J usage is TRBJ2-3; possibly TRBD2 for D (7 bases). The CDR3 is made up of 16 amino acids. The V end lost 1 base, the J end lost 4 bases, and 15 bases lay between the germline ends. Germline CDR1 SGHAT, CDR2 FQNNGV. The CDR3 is CASSLVGGGLADTQYF. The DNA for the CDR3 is TGTGCCAGCAGCTTAGTGGGGGGGGGCTTAGCAGATACGCAGTATTTT.

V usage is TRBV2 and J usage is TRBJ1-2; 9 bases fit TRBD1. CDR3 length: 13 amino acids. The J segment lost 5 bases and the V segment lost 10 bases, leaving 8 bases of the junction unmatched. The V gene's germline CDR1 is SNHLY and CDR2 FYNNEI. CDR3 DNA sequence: TGTGCCACCCGACAGGGGGGAGGATATGGCTACACCTTC. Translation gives CATRQGGGYGYTF.

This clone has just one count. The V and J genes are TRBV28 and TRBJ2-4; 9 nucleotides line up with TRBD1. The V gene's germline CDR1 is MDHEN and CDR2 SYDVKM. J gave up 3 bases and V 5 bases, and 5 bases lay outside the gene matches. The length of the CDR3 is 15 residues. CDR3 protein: CASSPTGGGKNIQYF. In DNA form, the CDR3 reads TGTGCCAGCAGTCCGACAGGGGGAGGCAAAAACATTCAGTACTTC.

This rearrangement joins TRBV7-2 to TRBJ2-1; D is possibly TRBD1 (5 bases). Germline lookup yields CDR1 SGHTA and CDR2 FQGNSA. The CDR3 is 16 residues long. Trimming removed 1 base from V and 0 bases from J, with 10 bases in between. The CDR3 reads CASSLDSGRSYNEQFF. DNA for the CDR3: TGTGCCAGCAGCTTAGATTCAGGGCGCTCCTACAATGAGCAGTTCTTC.

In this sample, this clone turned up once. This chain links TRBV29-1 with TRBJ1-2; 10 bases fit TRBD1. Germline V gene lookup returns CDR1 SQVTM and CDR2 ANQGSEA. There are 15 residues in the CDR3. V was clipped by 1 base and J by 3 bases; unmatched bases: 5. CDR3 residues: CSVEAGTGVHYGYTF. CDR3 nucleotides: TGCAGCGTTGAAGCAGGGACAGGGGTCCACTATGGCTACACCTTC.

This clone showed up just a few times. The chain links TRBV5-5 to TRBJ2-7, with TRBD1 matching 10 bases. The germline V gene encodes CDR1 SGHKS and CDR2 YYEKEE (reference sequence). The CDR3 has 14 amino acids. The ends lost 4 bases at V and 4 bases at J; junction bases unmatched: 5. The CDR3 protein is CASSARQGAYEQYF. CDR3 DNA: TGTGCCAGCAGCGCAAGACAGGGGGCTTACGAGCAGTACTTC.

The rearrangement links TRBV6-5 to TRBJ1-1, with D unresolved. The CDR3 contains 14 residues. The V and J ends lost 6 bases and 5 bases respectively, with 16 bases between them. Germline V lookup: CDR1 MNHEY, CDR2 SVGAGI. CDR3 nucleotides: TGTGCCAGCAGCTTGAAGTGGGATGGGACTGAAGCTTTCTTT. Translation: CASSLKWDGTEAFF.

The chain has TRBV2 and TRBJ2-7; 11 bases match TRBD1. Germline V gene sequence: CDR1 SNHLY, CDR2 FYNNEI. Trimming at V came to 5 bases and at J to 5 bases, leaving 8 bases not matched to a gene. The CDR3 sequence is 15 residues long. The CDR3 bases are TGTGCCAGCAGTTACGGCGGACAGGGGGCCAACGAGCAGTACTTC. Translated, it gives CASSYGGQGANEQYF.

Here the CDR3 reads CASSAQDTGELFF. Here the CDR3 DNA reads TGTGCCAGCAGTGCACAGGACACCGGGGAGCTGTTTTTT. V usage is TRBV6-4 and J usage is TRBJ2-2; the D gene is possibly TRBD1 (5 bases). The CDR3 sequence is 13 residues long. The V end was cut by 4 bases, the J end by 3 bases, with 6 bases between. Germline V lookup: CDR1 MRHNA, CDR2 SNTAGT.

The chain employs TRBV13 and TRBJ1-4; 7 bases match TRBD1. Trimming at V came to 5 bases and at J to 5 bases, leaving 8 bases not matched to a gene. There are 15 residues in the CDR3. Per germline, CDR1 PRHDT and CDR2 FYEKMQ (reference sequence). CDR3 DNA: TGTGCCAGCAGCCTAGCCGGGACAGACAATGAAAAACTGTTTTTT. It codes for CASSLAGTDNEKLFF.

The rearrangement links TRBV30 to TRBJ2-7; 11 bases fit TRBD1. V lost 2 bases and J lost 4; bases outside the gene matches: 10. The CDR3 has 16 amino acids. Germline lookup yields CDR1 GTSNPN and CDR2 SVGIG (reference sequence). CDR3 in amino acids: CAWSSSFGTGGYEQYF. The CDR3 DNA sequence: TGTGCCTGGAGTTCCTCCTTCGGGACAGGGGGATACGAGCAGTACTTC.

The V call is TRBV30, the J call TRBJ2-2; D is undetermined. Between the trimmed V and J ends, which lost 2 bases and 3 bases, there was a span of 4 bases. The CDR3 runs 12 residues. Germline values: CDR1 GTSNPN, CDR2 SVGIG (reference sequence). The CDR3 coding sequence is TGTGCCTGGAGTAGGGACACCGGGGAGCTGTTTTTT. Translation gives CAWSRDTGELFF.

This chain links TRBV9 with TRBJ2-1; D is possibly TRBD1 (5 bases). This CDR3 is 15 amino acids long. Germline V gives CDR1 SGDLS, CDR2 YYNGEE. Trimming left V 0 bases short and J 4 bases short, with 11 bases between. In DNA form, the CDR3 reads TGTGCCAGCAGCGTAGAAGGGGTCGGGTACAATGAGCAGTTCTTC. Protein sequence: CASSVEGVGYNEQFF. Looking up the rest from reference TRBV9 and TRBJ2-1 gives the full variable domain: DSGVTQTPKHLITATGQRVTLRCSPRSGDLSVYWYQQSLDQGLQFLIQYYNGEERAKGNILERFSAQQFPDLHSELNLSSLELGDSALYFCASSVEGVGYNEQFFGPGTRLTVL.

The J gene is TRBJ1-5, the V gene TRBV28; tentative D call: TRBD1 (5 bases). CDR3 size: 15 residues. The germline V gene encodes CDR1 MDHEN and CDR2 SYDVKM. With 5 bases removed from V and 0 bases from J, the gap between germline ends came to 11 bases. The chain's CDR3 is CASSPDSNSNQPQHF. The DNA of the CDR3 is TGTGCCAGCAGTCCAGACAGTAATAGCAATCAGCCCCAGCATTTT.

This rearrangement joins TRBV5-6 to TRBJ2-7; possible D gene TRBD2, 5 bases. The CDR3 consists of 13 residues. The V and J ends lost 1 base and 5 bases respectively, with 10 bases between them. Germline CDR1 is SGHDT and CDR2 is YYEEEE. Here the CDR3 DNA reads TGTGCCAGCAGCTTGTCTGGAGGAAACGAGCAGTACTTC. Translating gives CASSLSGGNEQYF.

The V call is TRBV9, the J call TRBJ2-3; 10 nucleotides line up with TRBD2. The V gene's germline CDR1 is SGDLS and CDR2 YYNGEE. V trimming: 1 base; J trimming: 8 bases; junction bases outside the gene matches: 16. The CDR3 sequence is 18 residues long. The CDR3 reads CASSVTASGGQEGGTQYF. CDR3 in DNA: TGTGCCAGCAGCGTAACGGCTAGCGGGGGCCAAGAAGGGGGTACGCAGTATTTT. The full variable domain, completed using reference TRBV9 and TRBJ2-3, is DSGVTQTPKHLITATGQRVTLRCSPRSGDLSVYWYQQSLDQGLQFLIQYYNGEERAKGNILERFSAQQFPDLHSELNLSSLELGDSALYFCASSVTASGGQEGGTQYFGPGTRLTVL.

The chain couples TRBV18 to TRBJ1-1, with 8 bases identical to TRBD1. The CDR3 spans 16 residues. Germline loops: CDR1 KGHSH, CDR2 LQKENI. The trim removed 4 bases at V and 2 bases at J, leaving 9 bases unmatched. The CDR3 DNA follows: TGTGCCAGCTCACTAAACGGACAGGGTCCCAACACTGAAGCTTTCTTT. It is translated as CASSLNGQGPNTEAFF.

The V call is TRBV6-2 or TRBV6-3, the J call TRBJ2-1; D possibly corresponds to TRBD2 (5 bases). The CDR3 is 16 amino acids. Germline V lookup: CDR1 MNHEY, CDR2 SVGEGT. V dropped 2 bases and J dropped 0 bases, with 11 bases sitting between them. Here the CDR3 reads CASSYSGSTSYNEQFF. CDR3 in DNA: TGTGCCAGCAGTTACAGCGGCAGTACCTCCTACAATGAGCAGTTCTTC.

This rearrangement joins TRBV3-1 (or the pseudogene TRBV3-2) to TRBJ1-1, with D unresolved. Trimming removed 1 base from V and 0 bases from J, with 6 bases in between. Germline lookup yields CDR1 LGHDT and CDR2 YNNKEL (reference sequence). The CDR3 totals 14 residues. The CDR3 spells CASSQVALNTEAFF. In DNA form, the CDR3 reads TGTGCCAGCAGCCAAGTAGCCCTGAACACTGAAGCTTTCTTT.

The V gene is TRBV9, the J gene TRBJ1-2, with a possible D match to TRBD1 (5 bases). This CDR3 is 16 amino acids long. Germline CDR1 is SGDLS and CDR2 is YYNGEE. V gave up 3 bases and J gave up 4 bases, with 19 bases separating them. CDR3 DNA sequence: TGTGCCAGCAGCGCCGATCCTCAGGGAATTGTCTATGGCTACACCTTC. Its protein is CASSADPQGIVYGYTF. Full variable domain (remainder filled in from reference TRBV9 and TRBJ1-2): DSGVTQTPKHLITATGQRVTLRCSPRSGDLSVYWYQQSLDQGLQFLIQYYNGEERAKGNILERFSAQQFPDLHSELNLSSLELGDSALYFCASSADPQGIVYGYTFGSGTRLTVV.

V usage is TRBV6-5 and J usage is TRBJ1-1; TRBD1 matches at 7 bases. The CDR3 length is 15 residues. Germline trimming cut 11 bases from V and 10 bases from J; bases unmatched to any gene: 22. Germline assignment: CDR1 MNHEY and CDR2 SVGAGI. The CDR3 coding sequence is TGTGCCGTCCACCCTGATACGACAGGGTTCGTCTCAGCTTTCTTT. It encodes CAVHPDTTGFVSAFF.

The CDR3 is CASSQGAGISPLHF. CDR3 nucleotides: TGTGCCAGCAGCCAAGGGGCAGGGATTTCACCCCTCCACTTT. This rearrangement joins TRBV4-2 to TRBJ1-6; maybe TRBD1 (5 bases). In germline, CDR1 is LGHNA, CDR2 YNFKEQ. The ends were cut back, 1 base at V and 9 bases at J, with 10 bases in the middle. The CDR3 runs 14 residues.

CDR3 loop: CASSQDLGGLYEQYF. Written as DNA, the CDR3 is TGCGCCAGCAGCCAAGATCTCGGGGGGCTTTACGAGCAGTACTTC. The chain carries TRBV4-1 and TRBJ2-7, with D possibly matching TRBD2 (7 bases). V shed 0 bases and J shed 4 bases, with 13 bases lying between them. Germline V gene sequence: CDR1 MGHRA, CDR2 YSYEKL. This CDR3 has 15 amino acids.

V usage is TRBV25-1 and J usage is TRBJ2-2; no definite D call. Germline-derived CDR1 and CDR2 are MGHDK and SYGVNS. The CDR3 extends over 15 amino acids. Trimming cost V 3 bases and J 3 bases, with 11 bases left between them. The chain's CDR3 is CASSDLNADTGELFF. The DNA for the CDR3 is TGTGCCAGCAGTGATCTAAATGCTGACACCGGGGAGCTGTTTTTT. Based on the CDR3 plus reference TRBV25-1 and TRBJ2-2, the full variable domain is EADIYQTPRYLVIGTGKKITLECSQTMGHDKMYWYQQDPGMELHLIHYSYGVNSTEKGDLSSESTVSRIRTEHFPLTLESARPSHTSQYLCASSDLNADTGELFFGEGSRLTVL.

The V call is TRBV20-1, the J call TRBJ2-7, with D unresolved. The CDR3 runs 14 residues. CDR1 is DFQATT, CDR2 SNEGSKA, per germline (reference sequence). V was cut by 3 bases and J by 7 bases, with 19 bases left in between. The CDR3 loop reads CSASLGPTLMEQYF. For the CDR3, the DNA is TGCAGTGCTAGTTTGGGCCCCACACTTATGGAGCAGTACTTC.

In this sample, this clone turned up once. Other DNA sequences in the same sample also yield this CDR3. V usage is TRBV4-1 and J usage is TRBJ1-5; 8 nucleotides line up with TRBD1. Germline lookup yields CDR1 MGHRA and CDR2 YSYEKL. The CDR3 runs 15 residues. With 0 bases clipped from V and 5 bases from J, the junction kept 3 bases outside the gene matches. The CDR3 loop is CASSQEVTGDQPQHF. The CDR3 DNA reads TGCGCCAGCAGCCAAGAAGTGACAGGGGATCAGCCCCAGCATTTT.

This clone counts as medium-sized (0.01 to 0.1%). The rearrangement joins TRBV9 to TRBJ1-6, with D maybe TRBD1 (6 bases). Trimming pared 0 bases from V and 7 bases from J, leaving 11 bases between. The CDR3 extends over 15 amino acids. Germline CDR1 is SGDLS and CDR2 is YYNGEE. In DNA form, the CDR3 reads TGTGCCAGCAGCGTAGTTCCAGGGGAAAATTCACCCCTCCACTTT. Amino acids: CASSVVPGENSPLHF.

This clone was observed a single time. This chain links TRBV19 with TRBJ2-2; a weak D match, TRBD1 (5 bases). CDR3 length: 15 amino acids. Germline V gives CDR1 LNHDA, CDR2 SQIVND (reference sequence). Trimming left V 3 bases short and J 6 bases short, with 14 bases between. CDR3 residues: CASSIQSRQPGELFF. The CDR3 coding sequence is TGTGCCAGTAGTATTCAATCCCGACAGCCCGGGGAGCTGTTTTTT. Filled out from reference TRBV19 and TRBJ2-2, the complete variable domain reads DGGITQSPKYLFRKEGQNVTLSCEQNLNHDAMYWYRQDPGQGLRLIYYSQIVNDFQKGDIAEGYSVSREKKESFPLTVTSAQKNPTAFYLCASSIQSRQPGELFFGEGSRLTVL.

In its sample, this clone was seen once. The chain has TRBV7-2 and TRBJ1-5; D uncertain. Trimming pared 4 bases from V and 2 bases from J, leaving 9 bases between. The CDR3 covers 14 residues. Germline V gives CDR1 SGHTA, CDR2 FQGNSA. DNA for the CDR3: TGTGCCAGCAGCTACGCAAGGGGCAATCAGCCCCAGCATTTT. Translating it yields CASSYARGNQPQHF.

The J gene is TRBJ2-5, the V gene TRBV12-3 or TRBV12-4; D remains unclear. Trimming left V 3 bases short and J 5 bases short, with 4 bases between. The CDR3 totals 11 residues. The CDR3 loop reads CASSFGETQYF. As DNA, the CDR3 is TGTGCCAGCAGTTTCGGGGAGACCCAGTACTTC.

CDR3 sequence (DNA): TGCGCCAGCAGCTTGGCATCCTCGGGGGCACCCCTCCACTTT. Translated: CASSLASSGAPLHF. The chain is built from TRBV5-1 and TRBJ1-6, with TRBD1 as a possible D gene (5 bases). The germline gives CDR1 SGHRS, CDR2 YFSETQ. The CDR3 contains 14 residues. Trimming shortened V by 0 bases and J by 11 bases, and 12 bases separated the two germline ends. The full variable domain, completed using reference TRBV5-1 and TRBJ1-6, is KAGVTQTPRYLIKTRGQQVTLSCSPISGHRSVSWYQQTPGQGLQFLFEYFSETQRNKGNFPGRFSGRQFSNSRSEMNVSTLELGDSALYLCASSLASSGAPLHFGNGTRLTVT.